The T cell receptor beta chain described here comes from a study of cytomegalovirus exposure and HLA in healthy donors. Study in general: The 95 million to 120 million unique TCR beta sequences, from 150 million to 200 million T cells, were found by an earlier analysis.

Concerning this clone itself: Its target is unknown.

General study results and limits: Relative to the approximately 660-donor mean, N-insertions were reportedly fewer in an Asian-associated ancestry cluster in a later analysis. Earlier analysis found most TCR beta V segments productive about 90% or about 30% of the time. The study flagged fewer than 200 TCR beta chains as cytomegalovirus-associated.

13 Jbeta primers and 60 Vbeta primers were used for the PCR. The table came from immunoSEQ multiplex PCR; TCRdb's copy has only in-frame clones and leaves some out. The sample contains 200,000 to 250,000 clones, 55% to 75% of which appear only once. Germline V lookup: CDR1 SGHTA, CDR2 FQGTGA. The CDR3 contains 16 residues. The V end was cut by 7 bases, the J end by 0 bases, with 17 bases between. The source material was PBMCs. V and J are TRBV7-3 and TRBJ2-3; tentatively, D is TRBD2 (5 bases). The clonotype comes from a man between 40 and 49 years old in good health and CMV-seropositive. CDR3 protein: CASTATWRTSTDTQYF. The CDR3 DNA reads TGTGCCAGCACCGCTACCTGGCGGACTAGCACAGATACGCAGTATTTT.